Listed below are T cell receptor beta chains from one sample, sequenced in a study of PD-1 blockade in classical Hodgkin lymphoma. Only in-frame clones appear in the TCRdb table, and some are missing; sequencing was by immunoSEQ multiplex PCR. The profile covers approximately 6,300 clones, with nearly 80% appearing a single time and approximately 3.5% taken by the ten largest. This material consisted of CD4+ T cells from blood, taken at baseline. All receptors derive from a human donor with classical Hodgkin lymphoma. Each CDR3 is given without its conserved first and last residue. The order of the fields is clone size, V gene, J gene, CDR3 protein. Clone size is stated in some rows and not others, as once, few, many or a class when expanded.

-	TRBV10-3	TRBJ1-5	AISESSNQPQH
-	TRBV12-5	TRBJ1-1	ASGFRQGRRDTEAF
-	TRBV5-8	TRBJ1-1	ASSPRLNGWTEAF
-	TRBV4-1	TRBJ1-2	ASSRPDVNYGYT
-	TRBV2	TRBJ1-2	ASSEEDGTYYGYT
-	TRBV7-2	TRBJ2-2	ASSLVALRGWSGELF
-	TRBV25-1	TRBJ1-2	ASSETNFYGYT
-	TRBV9	TRBJ1-3	ASSVGPGSTIY
once	TRBV28	TRBJ1-5	ASREGEYNQPQH
-	TRBV6-1	TRBJ1-1	ASSAASGRSTEAF
-	TRBV7-2	TRBJ2-2	ASSLIGGGTGELF
-	TRBV2	TRBJ2-5	ASSRGVQETQY
-	TRBV30	TRBJ1-6	AWARGRNSPLH
-	TRBV19	TRBJ2-5	ASKRGFHGQETQY
-	TRBV28	TRBJ1-1	ASTSRGLNTEAF
-	TRBV4-3	TRBJ1-4	ASSRDERQGNEKLF
few	TRBV14	TRBJ1-3	ASSLGNTIY
-	TRBV11-3	TRBJ2-1	ASSLEQQGRHEQF
-	TRBV13	TRBJ1-6	ASSSSGQGNNSPLH
-	TRBV2	TRBJ1-5	ASKEGSYQPQH
once	TRBV6-1	TRBJ2-7	ASRLRDRGFYEQY
once	TRBV20-1	TRBJ1-2	SSRASYGYT
few	TRBV5-4	TRBJ1-2	ASSLELGNYGYT
-	TRBV11-2	TRBJ2-1	ASSFFPPTLPMQF
-	TRBV5-4	TRBJ2-2	ASRGAGGSTGELF
few	TRBV2	TRBJ2-2	ASIRTTSRTGELF
-	TRBV7-9	TRBJ2-7	ASSLARANEQY
few	TRBV7-9	TRBJ1-3	ASSSRTAIRNTIY
-	TRBV9	TRBJ1-1	ASSVEGGLVTEAF
-	TRBV14	TRBJ2-3	ASSRFSTDTQY
-	TRBV4-1	TRBJ1-2	ASSQGTGYGYT
-	TRBV5-1	TRBJ2-5	ASSFDQETQY
-	TRBV4-3	TRBJ2-7	ASSQDGQGTGYEQY
few	TRBV9	TRBJ1-2	ASSGAGERGGYT
-	TRBV6-5	TRBJ1-1	ASSYSADNTEAF
once	TRBV28	TRBJ2-5	ASSPPRGGSETQY
-	TRBV6-6	TRBJ1-5	ASSSEQGTNQPQH
-	TRBV11-2	TRBJ2-2	ASSPEVQTANTGELF
-	TRBV28	TRBJ2-7	ASSLEVRTQY
-	TRBV5-4	TRBJ2-7	ASSFPGSGRGGNEQY
-	TRBV5-4	TRBJ1-5	ASSRGVGNQPQH
-	TRBV7-9	TRBJ2-2	ASSLVPRGESGELF
-	TRBV7-6	TRBJ2-3	ASSLTSGGVTPDTQY
-	TRBV29-1	TRBJ1-4	SVEDRGQLF
-	TRBV28	TRBJ2-7	ASSFWVGTGIYEQY
-	TRBV28	TRBJ1-2	ASSVYTGSGYA
-	TRBV18	TRBJ1-4	ASSPPGDEKLF
-	TRBV19	TRBJ2-3	ASSSGGPSTDTQY
few	TRBV11-2	TRBJ1-2	ASSLAPTGEYGYT
-	TRBV7-8	TRBJ2-7	ASSSGGEQY
-	TRBV18	TRBJ2-5	ASSPYLTQTGQQETQY
-	TRBV28	TRBJ2-7	ASSLLQGRYEQY
few	TRBV27	TRBJ1-6	ASSLSRNSPLH
-	TRBV11-2	TRBJ2-1	ASSLLAGGSYNEQF
few	TRBV19	TRBJ2-1	ASGPGTTYNEQF